Reported below is one TCR beta chain. The specificity of this receptor is unknown. The input lacks base qualities; no much larger clone sits a single base away. The record originates from a study of T cells in Graves' hyperthyroidism and ophthalmopathy (dated by TCRdb to 2018 to 2020). Looking at the study overall: Peripheral blood was sampled at the time of initial diagnosis, prior to any treatment. Prospective prediction of ophthalmopathy was tested in an independent validation cohort of 18 to 20 hyperthyroidism patients and 17 patients who later progressed to ophthalmopathy. The 90 or so discovery patients were randomly split 7:3 into training and test sets. After blood sampling, hyperthyroidism patients were treated with methimazole at a starting dose of 30 mg daily, and ophthalmopathy patients were treated with high-dose intravenous methylprednisolone. TCR Vbeta CDR3 sequencing of 120 to 150 peripheral blood samples (under 45 ophthalmopathy, 75 or so hyperthyroidism and some 17 progressor patients) is reported in the paper. In addition, the study compared T-cell repertoires in thyroid tissue and in blood from several Graves' hyperthyroidism patients. To identify TCR V-J signatures that set the groups apart, the researchers used a discovery cohort of 100 patients, made up of 40 to 45 with Graves' ophthalmopathy and about 60 with stable Graves' hyperthyroidism.

Trimming takes 3 bases from V and 9 bases from J, and the germline ends sit 12 bases apart. For CDR1 and CDR2, the germline V gene lists SGHDN and FVKESK. There are 12 amino acids in the CDR3, from cysteine to valine inclusive. Only the CDR3 DNA stays, 36 bases, in frame from base 1. Graves' hyperthyroidism was defined as stable when no progression to ophthalmopathy occurred over 18 months of follow-up. The hyperthyroidism patients were between 18 and 65 years old and newly diagnosed, with a disease duration of less than 2 months. Any patient with an uncontrolled infection, another autoimmune disease, pregnancy or lactation was excluded. Diagnoses were established on the basis of clinical symptoms, serum thyroxine and TRAb, thyroid ultrasound, and orbital computed tomography. Ficoll-Paque density gradient centrifugation was used to isolate PBMCs from 8.5 to 10 ml of fresh peripheral blood. Total RNA was extracted with Trizol reagent, and quality was checked on an Agilent 2100 Bioanalyzer.

Amplification of TCR beta CDR3 regions was carried out from RNA transcripts. For the first round of RT-PCR on the TCR CDR3, the HTBI primer set was used together with the Qiagen OneStep RT-PCR kit. A second multiplex PCR round built the libraries, followed by size selection and purification. The libraries were sequenced on an Illumina HiSeq2000 using paired-end 100 bp reads. The original pipeline was this. SOAPnuke was used to process the raw data, with reads discarded if the reads contained adapters or uncalled bases, had a mean Phred below 15, or lacked an exact constant-primer or identifier match. High-quality paired reads were merged using COPE v1.2.5, and each unique nucleotide sequence was defined as a clonotype. Clonotypes were aligned to IMGT TRBV, TRBD and TRBJ reference segments using MiTCR v1.1. The analysis included only V-J combinations with a frequency above 0.0001, which together covered approximately 99% of the repertoires. The TCS score was defined as F50 (clonal expansion) divided by E x V (chaos), with BLOSUM62-based TCRdist calculated between CDR3 peptides within each V-J. Welch's t-statistics and random forest reduced 514 V-J features to 13, which were used in a naive Bayes classifier (R e1071). TCRdb reran the public reads through fastp at Q25 and MiXCR, keeping productive beta chains. Records with the same CDR3 protein are collapsed into one entry carrying the most frequent genes and DNA. The V and J calls come from TCRdb's annotation, not from the publication. This sample comprises some 500,000 distinct CDR3 sequences, approximately 15% of them detected only once. Less than 20% of the sample is taken by the ten largest.

What the authors observed across the whole study: Most expanded thyroid clonotypes (frequency above 0.001) were also detected in blood, suggesting blood repertoires may reflect thyroid immune responses. Ophthalmopathy was separated from stable hyperthyroidism by a 13 V-J signature model, with roughly 88% sensitivity and about 81% specificity obtained in cross-validation and 80%/75% obtained in testing. In validation, the model predicted progression to ophthalmopathy a median of 6.5 months before onset, with approximately 70% sensitivity and almost 75% specificity. Sample size was not statistically predetermined, and investigators were not blinded to group allocation.

The rearrangement joined TRBV14 to TRBJ2-7; the D gene lacks a confident call. The sequencing input was blood. This TCR derives from a woman aged 18-30 years with Graves' hyperthyroidism. The DNA sequence reads TGTGCCAGCAGCCAGGGGATGATCGGGCAGTACGTC. This yields the protein CASSQGMIGQYV.